Below, one T cell receptor (beta chain) is given with its context. The entry originates in a study of patients and donors after allogeneic stem cell transplantation. From germline, CDR1 is MNHEY and CDR2 SMNVEV (reference sequence). V was pared by 5 bases and J by 3 bases, with 16 bases between. The CDR3 has 15 amino acids. TCRdb processed the RT-PCR reads anew with MiXCR; each CDR3 protein has one entry. The sample has approximately 410,000 distinct CDR3 sequences; around 15% are singletons. Material for sequencing was blood, either unsorted or a sorted T cell fraction (not recorded which). This receptor was identified in a human donor who was either an allogeneic HSCT recipient or a stem cell or donor lymphocyte infusion donor (not recorded which). It is not recorded whose cells these are; they may come from a transplant donor. V gene TRBV27 combines with J gene TRBJ1-1, with D uncertain. CDR3 sequence: CASSPFRRGDTEAFF. The CDR3 DNA follows: TGTGCCAGCAGTCCATTTCGGCGTGGTGACACTGAAGCTTTCTTT.